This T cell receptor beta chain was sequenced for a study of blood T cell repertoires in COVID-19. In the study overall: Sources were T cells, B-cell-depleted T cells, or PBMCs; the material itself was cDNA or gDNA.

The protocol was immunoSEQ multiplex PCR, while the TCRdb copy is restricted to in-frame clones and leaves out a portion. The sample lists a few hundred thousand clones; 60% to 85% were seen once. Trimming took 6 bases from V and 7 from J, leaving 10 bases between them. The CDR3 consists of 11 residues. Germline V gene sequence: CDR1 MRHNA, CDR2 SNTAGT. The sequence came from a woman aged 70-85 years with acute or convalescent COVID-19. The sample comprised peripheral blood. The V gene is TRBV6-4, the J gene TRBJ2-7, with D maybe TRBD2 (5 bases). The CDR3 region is CASRPKREQYV. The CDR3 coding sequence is TGTGCCAGCAGACCGAAGCGGGAGCAGTACGTC.